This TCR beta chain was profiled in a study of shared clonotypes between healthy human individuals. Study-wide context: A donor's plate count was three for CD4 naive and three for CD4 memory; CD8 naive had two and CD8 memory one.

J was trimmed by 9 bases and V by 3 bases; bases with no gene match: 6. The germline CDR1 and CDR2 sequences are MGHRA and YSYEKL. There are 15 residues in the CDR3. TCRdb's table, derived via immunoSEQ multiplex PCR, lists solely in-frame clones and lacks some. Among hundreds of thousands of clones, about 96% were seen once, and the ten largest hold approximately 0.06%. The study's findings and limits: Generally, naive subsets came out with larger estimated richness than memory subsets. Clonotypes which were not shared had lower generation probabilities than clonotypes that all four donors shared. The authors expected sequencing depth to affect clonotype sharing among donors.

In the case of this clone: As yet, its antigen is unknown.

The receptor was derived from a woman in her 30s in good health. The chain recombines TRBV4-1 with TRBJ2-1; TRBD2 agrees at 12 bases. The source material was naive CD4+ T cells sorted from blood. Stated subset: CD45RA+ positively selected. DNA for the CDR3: TGCGCCAGCAGCCACAGTGGACTAGCGGGATTTGAGCAGTTCTTC. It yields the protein CASSHSGLAGFEQFF.